This T cell receptor beta chain was recovered during a study of cytomegalovirus exposure and HLA in healthy donors. It was with 60 Vbeta and 13 Jbeta primers that the PCR ran. Profiling relied on immunoSEQ multiplex PCR, and the TCRdb table lists in-frame clones only, not all of them. The sample carries around 130,000 clones, just over 65% recorded once. Germline V gene sequence: CDR1 SGHRS, CDR2 YFSETQ. The CDR3 length is 13 residues. With 3 bases clipped from V and 4 bases from J, the junction kept 4 bases outside the gene matches. A word on this clone: Antigen specificity is unknown.

Whole-study results and caveats: A previous analysis found most TCR beta V segments productive roughly 87% or roughly 30% of the time.

The specimen was PBMCs. This chain joins TRBV5-1 and TRBJ2-7, with 7 positions matching TRBD1. The sequence came from a woman aged 60-70 years in good health and CMV-seronegative. CDR3 in DNA: TGCGCCAGCAGCTCGGGACAGCCGTACGAGCAGTACTTC. Amino acids: CASSSGQPYEQYF.